A single sample gave rise to the 30 T cell receptor beta chains below, sequenced in a study of blood T cell repertoires in COVID-19. Sequenced by immunoSEQ multiplex PCR; TCRdb stores in-frame clones only, minus some. The table includes roughly 380,000 clones, 75% to 90% detected once. What was sequenced was peripheral blood. These receptors originate from a middle-aged woman with COVID-19, enrolled during active disease.

The V and J genes are TRBV6-6 and TRBJ1-1; tentatively, D is TRBD1 (5 bases). Per the germline V gene, CDR1 is MNHNY and CDR2 is SVGAGI (reference sequence). V dropped 0 bases and J dropped 4 bases, with 6 bases sitting between them. The CDR3 totals 13 residues. This CDR3 reads CASSYSTATEAFF. DNA of the CDR3: TGTGCCAGCAGTTACTCGACAGCCACTGAAGCTTTCTTT.

This chain links TRBV19 with TRBJ2-5, with D possibly TRBD1 on 6 matching bases. Germline lookup yields CDR1 LNHDA and CDR2 SQIVND (reference sequence). V lost 4 bases, J lost 5 bases, and 17 bases lay in between. The length of the CDR3 is 15 residues. The CDR3 sequence: CASSKSYTGLETQYF. The CDR3 bases are TGTGCCAGTAGTAAGTCCTATACAGGGCTGGAGACCCAGTACTTC.

This clone has more than one count but fewer than ten. The V call is TRBV6-5, the J call TRBJ1-4; D is uncertain. The V end lost 8 bases, the J end lost 5 bases, and 15 bases lay between the germline ends. From germline, CDR1 is MNHEY and CDR2 SVGAGI. The CDR3 totals 14 residues. The CDR3 sequence: CASGLGLVNEKLFF. The CDR3 nucleotides read TGTGCCAGCGGACTAGGGCTCGTAAATGAAAAACTGTTTTTT.

This rearrangement joins TRBV7-2 to TRBJ1-4; TRBD1 is a possible D gene (6 bases). CDR1 is SGHTA and CDR2 is FQGNSA in the germline V gene. The V and J ends lost 2 bases and 7 bases respectively, with 17 bases between them. The CDR3 has 16 amino acids. This CDR3 reads CASSLIRGGVGEKLFF. CDR3 DNA sequence: TGTGCCAGCAGCTTAATAAGGGGGGGAGTAGGTGAAAAACTGTTTTTT.

In its sample, this clone was seen once. V is TRBV25-1 and J is TRBJ2-7, with TRBD1 identical over 8 bases. The germline V gene encodes CDR1 MGHDK and CDR2 SYGVNS. The ends lost 8 bases at V and 4 bases at J; junction bases unmatched: 10. This CDR3 has 14 amino acids. CDR3 nucleotide sequence: TGTGCCAGCGCTAGAAGGACAGGGCTATACGAGCAGTACTTC. It encodes CASARRTGLYEQYF.

V gene TRBV19 combines with J gene TRBJ1-2; no clear D. The germline CDR1 and CDR2 sequences are LNHDA and SQIVND (reference sequence). Trimming removed 7 bases from V and 8 bases from J, with 11 bases in between. CDR3 length equals 11 residues. The CDR3 loop reads CASTGSLGYTF. The CDR3 region has the DNA TGTGCCAGTACCGGGAGTTTAGGCTACACCTTC.

This rearrangement joins TRBV30 to TRBJ1-2; no reliable D call. Trimming shortened V by 4 bases and J by 3 bases, and 15 bases separated the two germline ends. Germline V CDR1 and CDR2: GTSNPN, SVGIG (reference sequence). The CDR3 runs to 14 residues. CDR3 sequence (DNA): TGTGCCTGGATCTCGACGACTGCGGACTATGGCTACACCTTC. Translated, it gives CAWISTTADYGYTF.

The chain couples TRBV7-2 to TRBJ2-3; D is possibly TRBD1 (6 bases). The V gene's germline CDR1 is SGHTA and CDR2 FQGNSA. The CDR3 is 17 residues long. The germline V and J ends were trimmed by 0 bases and 0 bases, with 13 bases remaining between them. The CDR3 sequence is CASSLAPFRGSTDTQYF. The DNA of the CDR3 is TGTGCCAGCAGCTTAGCGCCGTTTAGGGGGAGCACAGATACGCAGTATTTT.

This clone was detected a few times. Written as DNA, the CDR3 is TGTGCCAGCAGCTTAAATAGTGCTTCTAACTATGGCTACACCTTC. Residues: CASSLNSASNYGYTF. The rearrangement links TRBV11-2 to TRBJ1-2; D is uncertain. This CDR3 contains 15 residues. Deletions cut 2 bases from V and 0 bases from J, with 10 bases between. Per the germline V gene, CDR1 is SGHAT and CDR2 is FQNNGV.

J is TRBJ2-1 and V is TRBV27; 15 bases line up with TRBD2. V dropped 5 bases and J dropped 9; count of bases not matched to a gene: 11. The CDR3 totals 17 residues. CDR1 MNHEY and CDR2 SMNVEV come from the germline V gene (reference sequence). CDR3 sequence: CASSVRGTSGRRVEQFF. CDR3 bases: TGTGCCAGCAGTGTAAGGGGGACTAGCGGGAGGAGGGTTGAGCAGTTCTTC.

The chain employs TRBV5-6 and TRBJ2-1; 8 nucleotides line up with TRBD2. This CDR3 has 14 amino acids. Germline CDR1 reads SGHDT; CDR2 reads YYEEEE. V gave up 0 bases and J gave up 8 bases; unmatched junction bases: 4. The CDR3 is CASSLAGGADEQFF. The CDR3 DNA reads TGTGCCAGCAGCTTGGCCGGGGGGGCCGATGAGCAGTTCTTC.

This clone was picked up one time. The V call is TRBV5-1, the J call TRBJ1-5; TRBD1 might be the D (6 bases). The germline gives CDR1 SGHRS, CDR2 YFSETQ. Trimming took 4 bases from V and 3 from J, leaving 11 bases between them. This CDR3 is 14 amino acids long. The CDR3 reads CASSPDSLNQPQHF. The CDR3, as DNA: TGCGCCAGCAGCCCGGACAGTCTCAATCAGCCCCAGCATTTT.

This clone has a handful of counts. This chain uses TRBV28 with TRBJ1-1; D is unclear. CDR1 is MDHEN, CDR2 SYDVKM, per germline. V shed 2 bases and J shed 1 base, with 8 bases lying between them. The CDR3 is 14 residues long. The chain's CDR3 is CASSLSLQNTEAFF. CDR3 DNA: TGTGCCAGCAGTTTAAGCTTGCAGAACACTGAAGCTTTCTTT.

The V and J genes are TRBV7-2 and TRBJ2-1, with 8 bases that match TRBD2. V trimming: 5 bases; J trimming: 7 bases; junction bases outside the gene matches: 7. CDR1 and CDR2 from the germline V gene are SGHTA and FQGNSA. The CDR3 runs 14 residues. The CDR3 DNA reads as TGTGCCAGCAGCCCCCAATCGGGGGGGAATGAGCAGTTCTTC. Its translation: CASSPQSGGNEQFF.

Written as DNA, the CDR3 is TGTGCCAGCGCTCCTCGATTGACCGGGACAGGGCCGCGTGGCTACACCTTC. Translating it yields CASAPRLTGTGPRGYTF. The chain combines TRBV7-2 with TRBJ1-2; 9 bases match TRBD1. With V trimmed by 8 bases and J by 7 bases, 20 bases remained unmatched. CDR1 and CDR2 (germline): SGHTA, FQGNSA. This CDR3 is 17 amino acids long.

The V gene is TRBV10-3, the J gene TRBJ1-2; the match to TRBD1 covers 8 bases. CDR1 and CDR2 (germline): ENHRY, SYGVKD. With 4 bases clipped from V and 8 bases from J, the junction kept 12 bases outside the gene matches. This CDR3 has 15 amino acids. The CDR3 region has the DNA TGTGCCATCAGTGTCCCCGGACAGGGCGCGGGGGGCTACACCTTC. It translates to CAISVPGQGAGGYTF.

The chain couples TRBV25-1 to TRBJ1-2; 8 bases fit TRBD1. The CDR3 is 16 amino acids. Germline V lookup: CDR1 MGHDK, CDR2 SYGVNS. After removal of 3 bases from V and 4 bases from J, the junction contained 10 bases not matched to a gene. The CDR3 spells CASSDPTTGESYGYTF. CDR3 sequence (DNA): TGTGCCAGCAGTGACCCCACGACAGGGGAGAGCTATGGCTACACCTTC.

The rearrangement joins TRBV18 to TRBJ1-6; TRBD1 might be the D (6 bases). Trimming stripped 4 bases from V and 7 bases from J, with 17 bases between. The CDR3 has 16 amino acids. Germline V gene sequence: CDR1 KGHSH, CDR2 LQKENI. This CDR3 reads CASSLLVAGENSPLHF. The CDR3 DNA is TGTGCCAGCTCACTCTTGGTTGCAGGGGAGAATTCACCCCTCCACTTT.

The chain links TRBV7-2 to TRBJ2-5; 7 bases line up with TRBD2. The germline V gene encodes CDR1 SGHTA and CDR2 FQGNSA. V lost 6 bases to trimming and J lost 7 bases; unmatched junction nucleotides: 17. CDR3 length: 16 amino acids. For the CDR3, the DNA is TGTGCCAGCAGACCCCGAGTAGCGGGCCAACGAGGGACCCAGTACTTC. The encoded protein is CASRPRVAGQRGTQYF. The full variable domain, with the rest looked up from reference TRBV7-2 and TRBJ2-5, is GAGVSQSPSNKVTEKGKDVELRCDPISGHTALYWYRQSLGQGLEFLIYFQGNSAPDKSGLPSDRFSAERTGGSVSTLTIQRTQQEDSAVYLCASRPRVAGQRGTQYFGPGTRLLVL.

A few counts support this clone. The V call is TRBV5-6, the J call TRBJ1-2; 8 positions agree with TRBD1. Unmatched junction bases numbered 7, after V lost 4 bases and J lost 8 bases. Germline V CDR1 and CDR2: SGHDT, YYEEEE. There are 13 residues in the CDR3. As DNA, the CDR3 is TGTGCCAGCAGCCTTAATCAGGGGGCAGGCTACACCTTC. Its translation is CASSLNQGAGYTF.

V usage is TRBV7-3 and J usage is TRBJ2-2; 11 nucleotides align to TRBD1. CDR1 SGHTA and CDR2 FQGTGA come from the germline V gene. The CDR3 sequence is 16 residues long. V lost 4 bases and J lost 6; bases outside the gene matches: 7. CDR3 region: CASSSAGTGGPGELFF. The CDR3 DNA reads TGTGCCAGCAGCTCAGCCGGGACAGGGGGACCCGGGGAGCTGTTTTTT.

The J gene is TRBJ1-5, the V gene TRBV30, with a tentative D call TRBD1 (5 bases). V dropped 2 bases and J dropped 4 bases, with 6 bases sitting between them. Germline V gene sequence: CDR1 GTSNPN, CDR2 SVGIG (reference sequence). This CDR3 contains 12 residues. This CDR3 reads CAWSPGNQPQHF. The CDR3 region has the DNA TGTGCCTGGAGTCCAGGGAATCAGCCCCAGCATTTT.

This rearrangement joins TRBV5-1 to TRBJ2-2; D may be TRBD1 (6 bases). CDR1 is SGHRS, CDR2 YFSETQ, per germline. With 5 bases removed from V and 6 bases from J, the gap between germline ends came to 11 bases. The CDR3 covers 13 residues. CDR3 sequence reads: CASREQGSGELFF. The CDR3 nucleotides read TGCGCCAGCAGGGAACAGGGATCCGGGGAGCTGTTTTTT.

The rearrangement uses TRBV30 and TRBJ1-4; tentative D call: TRBD1 (6 bases). V dropped 6 bases and J dropped 0 bases, with 8 bases sitting between them. Germline CDR1 GTSNPN, CDR2 SVGIG (reference sequence). The CDR3 is 13 amino acids. The CDR3 sequence is CACGGTTNEKLFF. The CDR3 bases are TGTGCCTGTGGGGGCACAACTAATGAAAAACTGTTTTTT.

J is TRBJ1-2 and V is TRBV11-2; D is unresolved. Germline V gene sequence: CDR1 SGHAT, CDR2 FQNNGV. V lost 0 bases, J lost 5 bases, and 7 bases lay in between. The CDR3 loop spans 13 amino acids. In DNA form, the CDR3 reads TGTGCCAGCAGCTTAGATCTTGTGTATGGCTACACCTTC. Translated, it gives CASSLDLVYGYTF.

This clone showed up just a few times. The chain links TRBV28 to TRBJ1-3; the match to TRBD1 covers 8 bases. Trimming took 5 bases from V and 2 from J; bases not matched to a gene: 5. Germline assignment: CDR1 MDHEN and CDR2 SYDVKM. The CDR3 length is 15 residues. CDR3 loop: CASSMTGAAGNTIYF. Here the CDR3 DNA reads TGTGCCAGCAGTATGACAGGGGCGGCTGGAAACACCATATATTTT.

This clone was seen more than once but under ten times. The chain couples TRBV29-1 to TRBJ2-7, with 11 bases identical to TRBD2. From germline, CDR1 is SQVTM and CDR2 ANQGSEA. This CDR3 has 12 amino acids. The CDR3 nucleotides read TGCAGTGTAGCGGGAGGGCATTACGAGCAGTACTTC. It codes for CSVAGGHYEQYF.

In this sample, this clone turned up a few times. The rearrangement joins TRBV25-1 to TRBJ1-3; D is unclear. The germline V and J ends were trimmed by 1 base and 4 bases, with 11 bases remaining between them. Germline V lookup: CDR1 MGHDK, CDR2 SYGVNS. This CDR3 is 15 amino acids long. Written as DNA, the CDR3 is TGTGCCAGCAGTGAATTGGTGACGGGAGGAAACACCATATATTTT. It codes for CASSELVTGGNTIYF.

The chain uses TRBV19 and TRBJ1-3; tentative D call: TRBD1 (6 bases). V dropped 8 bases and J dropped 0 bases, with 14 bases sitting between them. The CDR3 consists of 15 residues. Germline loops: CDR1 LNHDA, CDR2 SQIVND (reference sequence). The CDR3 sequence is CASDHGTLSGNTIYF. CDR3 bases: TGTGCCAGTGACCACGGGACACTCTCTGGAAACACCATATATTTT.

The chain carries TRBV29-1 and TRBJ1-2; weak D call: TRBD1 (6 bases). V was trimmed by 3 bases and J by 4 bases, leaving 12 bases between them. CDR1 SQVTM and CDR2 ANQGSEA come from the germline V gene. This CDR3 spans 13 amino acids. The CDR3 region is CSVDTGSGYGYTF. The CDR3 region has the DNA TGCAGCGTTGACACAGGGAGTGGCTATGGCTACACCTTC.